This is a list of T cell receptor beta chains from one sample in a study of control samples from healthy donors and cancer patients. TCRdb keeps only in-frame clones here, not all; method: immunoSEQ multiplex PCR. The table has 100,000 to 150,000 clones, 80% to 95% seen once. Sequencing was performed on blood. Receptors were obtained from a woman between 45 and 60 years old in good health. CDR3s include the opening cysteine and the closing phenylalanine or tryptophan. A D gene is named only where the DNA matches it firmly. The listing skips clone size in some rows; elsewhere it reads once, few, many or a size class.

clone_size: few
d_call: .
v_call: TRBV19
j_call: TRBJ1-1
cdr3_nt: TGTGCCAGTAGCCCGGAGAACACTGAAGCTTTCTTT
cdr3_aa: CASSPENTEAFF

clone_size: .
d_call: .
v_call: TRBV9
j_call: TRBJ2-7
cdr3_nt: TGTGCCAGCAGCGTGTCGGGCCGCGCCTACGAGCAGTACTTC
cdr3_aa: CASSVSGRAYEQYF

clone_size: .
d_call: .
v_call: TRBV30
j_call: TRBJ2-7
cdr3_nt: TGTGCCTGGAGTGTAGGGGGGAGTTCCTACGAGCAGTACTTC
cdr3_aa: CAWSVGGSSYEQYF

clone_size: .
d_call: TRBD2
v_call: TRBV5-1
j_call: TRBJ2-1
cdr3_nt: TGCGCCAGCAGCTTGGGACGGGGGGTATCGGGCAAGAACTCCTACAATGAGCAGTTCTTC
cdr3_aa: CASSLGRGVSGKNSYNEQFF

clone_size: .
d_call: .
v_call: TRBV28
j_call: TRBJ2-4
cdr3_nt: TGTGCCAGCAGAGCCACTCCATTAGCCAAAAACATTCAGTACTTC
cdr3_aa: CASRATPLAKNIQYF

clone_size: once
d_call: .
v_call: TRBV4-2
j_call: TRBJ1-2
cdr3_nt: TGTGCCAGCAGCCAAGACGTAGGCCAGTCCGGAGGCTACACCTTC
cdr3_aa: CASSQDVGQSGGYTF

clone_size: .
d_call: .
v_call: TRBV24-1
j_call: TRBJ2-5
cdr3_nt: TGTGCCACCAGTGACCTATGGGACGAGACCCAGTACTTC
cdr3_aa: CATSDLWDETQYF

clone_size: .
d_call: TRBD1
v_call: TRBV28
j_call: TRBJ1-2
cdr3_nt: TGTGCCAGCAGTTTATTAATGAGACAGGGGACAAGTGGCTACACCTTC
cdr3_aa: CASSLLMRQGTSGYTF

clone_size: once
d_call: .
v_call: TRBV19
j_call: TRBJ1-1
cdr3_nt: TGTGCCAGTAGTAAAATCCCGGGGAACACTGAAGCTTTCTTT
cdr3_aa: CASSKIPGNTEAFF

clone_size: .
d_call: .
v_call: TRBV5-1
j_call: TRBJ2-3
cdr3_nt: TGCGCCAGCAGCTTGAGACAACTGGGCACAACAGATACGCAGTATTTT
cdr3_aa: CASSLRQLGTTDTQYF

clone_size: .
d_call: TRBD1
v_call: TRBV18
j_call: TRBJ2-5
cdr3_nt: TGTGCCAGCTCACCAAGAATCTCCTCAGCAGGGGGCGTTGAGACCCAGTACTTC
cdr3_aa: CASSPRISSAGGVETQYF

clone_size: .
d_call: TRBD1
v_call: TRBV7-2
j_call: TRBJ2-5
cdr3_nt: TGTGCCAGCAGCTCCGGGACAGGGGGGACCCAGTACTTC
cdr3_aa: CASSSGTGGTQYF

clone_size: .
d_call: .
v_call: TRBV10-2
j_call: TRBJ1-4
cdr3_nt: TGCGCCAGCAGGGCGGGGAGGCGAAGCGGGGGGAATGAAAAACTGTTTTTT
cdr3_aa: CASRAGRRSGGNEKLFF

clone_size: few
d_call: TRBD2
v_call: TRBV6-5
j_call: TRBJ2-2
cdr3_nt: TGTGCCAGCAGTTACTCCAGCGGGAGGAGGGGCGGGGAGCTGTTTTTT
cdr3_aa: CASSYSSGRRGGELFF

clone_size: .
d_call: .
v_call: TRBV30
j_call: TRBJ2-1
cdr3_nt: TGTGCCTGGAGTGTAACGCAAAGCAATGAGCAGTTCTTC
cdr3_aa: CAWSVTQSNEQFF

clone_size: .
d_call: TRBD2
v_call: TRBV5-4
j_call: TRBJ2-5
cdr3_nt: TGTGCCAGCAGCCTCGATAGCGGGAGGGCTCGAGAGACCCAGTACTTC
cdr3_aa: CASSLDSGRARETQYF

clone_size: .
d_call: TRBD2
v_call: TRBV6-2/TRBV6-3
j_call: TRBJ2-5
cdr3_nt: TGTGCCAGCAGTGGCCGGACTAGCGGGAGAAAACAAGAGACCCAGTACTTC
cdr3_aa: CASSGRTSGRKQETQYF

clone_size: once
d_call: .
v_call: TRBV6-5
j_call: TRBJ1-1
cdr3_nt: TGTGCCAGCAGCTACCGGACACAGGGACGGCCTGAAGCTTTCTTT
cdr3_aa: CASSYRTQGRPEAFF

clone_size: .
d_call: TRBD1
v_call: TRBV3-1/TRBV3-2
j_call: TRBJ1-3
cdr3_nt: TGTGCCAGCAGCCAAGGGTCAGGGGGATCTGGAAACACCATATATTTT
cdr3_aa: CASSQGSGGSGNTIYF

clone_size: .
d_call: .
v_call: TRBV27
j_call: TRBJ1-4
cdr3_nt: TGTGCCAGCATCGGGAGAAGGTTGGCGGCTCTGCCTCTAGCAACTAATGAAAAACTGTTTTTT
cdr3_aa: CASIGRRLAALPLATNEKLFF

clone_size: .
d_call: .
v_call: TRBV5-1
j_call: TRBJ2-7
cdr3_nt: TGCGCCTCGGGACTTACGAGCTCCTACGAGCAGTACTTC
cdr3_aa: CASGLTSSYEQYF

clone_size: .
d_call: TRBD1
v_call: TRBV5-1
j_call: TRBJ2-1
cdr3_nt: TGCGCCAGCAGCTTGGGCGGGACAGGATGGTACAATGAGCAGTTCTTC
cdr3_aa: CASSLGGTGWYNEQFF

clone_size: .
d_call: .
v_call: TRBV19
j_call: TRBJ1-6
cdr3_nt: TGTGCCAGTAGTATAGCTGGGGGTTCGCGGAATTCACCCCTCCACTTT
cdr3_aa: CASSIAGGSRNSPLHF

clone_size: .
d_call: .
v_call: TRBV11-2
j_call: TRBJ2-3
cdr3_nt: TGTGCCAGCAGCTTCGGTTTCACAGATACGCAGTATTTT
cdr3_aa: CASSFGFTDTQYF

clone_size: .
d_call: .
v_call: TRBV29-1
j_call: TRBJ1-1
cdr3_nt: TGCAGCGGTTGGACCGAGCTGAACACTGAAGCTTTCTTT
cdr3_aa: CSGWTELNTEAFF

clone_size: .
d_call: TRBD1
v_call: TRBV28
j_call: TRBJ1-2
cdr3_nt: TGTGCCAGCAGCCCGATTGGACAGGGCTACGGCTACACCTTC
cdr3_aa: CASSPIGQGYGYTF

clone_size: .
d_call: .
v_call: TRBV7-2
j_call: TRBJ2-1
cdr3_nt: TGTGCCAGCAGCTACATCCCGGGGGATGAGCAGTTCTTC
cdr3_aa: CASSYIPGDEQFF

clone_size: once
d_call: .
v_call: TRBV3-1/TRBV3-2
j_call: TRBJ2-4
cdr3_nt: TGTGCCAGCAGCCACCGACTTATTCAGTACTTC
cdr3_aa: CASSHRLIQYF

clone_size: .
d_call: .
v_call: TRBV2
j_call: TRBJ1-1
cdr3_nt: TGTGCCAGCAGTGCACAGGGTCGGAGGGCTTTCTTT
cdr3_aa: CASSAQGRRAFF

clone_size: .
d_call: TRBD1
v_call: TRBV4-1
j_call: TRBJ2-7
cdr3_nt: TGCGCCAGCAGCCACCCGGGACAGGGCAACGAGCAGTACTTC
cdr3_aa: CASSHPGQGNEQYF

clone_size: .
d_call: .
v_call: TRBV24-1
j_call: TRBJ1-2
cdr3_nt: TGTGCCACTCCCGAATCAAGGGGTGGCTACACCTTC
cdr3_aa: CATPESRGGYTF

clone_size: .
d_call: TRBD1
v_call: TRBV19
j_call: TRBJ1-1
cdr3_nt: TGTGCCAGTAGTTTCCGGTCTGGGACAGGCGCGAACACTGAAGCTTTCTTT
cdr3_aa: CASSFRSGTGANTEAFF

clone_size: .
d_call: .
v_call: TRBV6-1
j_call: TRBJ1-1
cdr3_nt: TGTGCCAGCAGTGAAGGTACGGGGTACACTGAAGCTTTCTTT
cdr3_aa: CASSEGTGYTEAFF

clone_size: .
d_call: .
v_call: TRBV3-1/TRBV3-2
j_call: TRBJ1-4
cdr3_nt: TGTGCCAGCAGCCAAGACAGGGCCAGCGGCGAAAAACTGTTTTTT
cdr3_aa: CASSQDRASGEKLFF

clone_size: once
d_call: TRBD2
v_call: TRBV29-1
j_call: TRBJ2-1
cdr3_nt: TGCAGCGTGCGAGAGCGGGGGAGCTCCTACAATGAGCAGTTCTTC
cdr3_aa: CSVRERGSSYNEQFF

clone_size: .
d_call: .
v_call: TRBV19
j_call: TRBJ1-5
cdr3_nt: TGTGCCAGTAGTAGTGGCAGAAGAAGCAATCAGCCCCAGCATTTT
cdr3_aa: CASSSGRRSNQPQHF

clone_size: .
d_call: .
v_call: TRBV15
j_call: TRBJ1-1
cdr3_nt: TGTGCCACCAGCAGAGATAATGGTGAAGCTTTCTTT
cdr3_aa: CATSRDNGEAFF

clone_size: .
d_call: .
v_call: TRBV5-1
j_call: TRBJ1-5
cdr3_nt: TGCGCCAGCAGCTTTGACAGGAGGGATCAGCCCCAGCATTTT
cdr3_aa: CASSFDRRDQPQHF

clone_size: .
d_call: TRBD1
v_call: TRBV3-1/TRBV3-2
j_call: TRBJ1-6
cdr3_nt: TGTGCCAGCAGACCGACAGGGGTTGGCTCACCCCTCCACTTT
cdr3_aa: CASRPTGVGSPLHF

clone_size: .
d_call: .
v_call: TRBV27
j_call: TRBJ2-3
cdr3_nt: TGTGCCAGCAGTTTAGTCGTGCCAGATACGCAGTATTTT
cdr3_aa: CASSLVVPDTQYF

clone_size: .
d_call: TRBD1
v_call: TRBV6-5
j_call: TRBJ2-7
cdr3_nt: TGTGCCAGCAGGGGACAGGGTCGGGGCGAGCAGTACTTC
cdr3_aa: CASRGQGRGEQYF

clone_size: .
d_call: .
v_call: TRBV14
j_call: TRBJ2-5
cdr3_nt: TGTGCCAGCAGCCAACAAGAGGGGATCCAAGAGACCCAGTACTTC
cdr3_aa: CASSQQEGIQETQYF

clone_size: .
d_call: .
v_call: TRBV21-1
j_call: TRBJ2-5
cdr3_nt: TGTGCCAGCAGCAAAAAAGCGGTCCAGGGGAACGTCGAGACCCAGTACTTC
cdr3_aa: CASSKKAVQGNVETQYF